The rows below give T cell receptor beta chains drawn from one sample of a study of T cells in Graves' hyperthyroidism and ophthalmopathy. TCRdb re-called the multiplex PCR reads through MiXCR, storing one row per CDR3 protein. The data show around 420,000 distinct CDR3 sequences, more than 15% seen once. Sequenced sample: blood. These TCRs come from a woman younger than 30 with Graves' hyperthyroidism. CDR3s include the opening cysteine and the closing phenylalanine or tryptophan. D genes are given only for firm matches. Clone size is given for some rows only: seen once, a few or many times, or a class if the clone is expanded.

CSARLSTWEETQYF | TGCAGTGCTAGATTGAGCACGTGGGAGGAGACCCAGTACTTC | TRBV20-1 | many | . | TRBJ2-5
CASSSLPGLGGTQYF | TGTGCCAGCAGCTCGTTGCCGGGACTAGGTGGTACGCAGTATTTT | TRBV7-3 | many | TRBD2 | TRBJ2-3
CATSDLGSYEQYF | TGTGCCACCAGTGATTTGGGGTCTTACGAGCAGTACTTC | TRBV24-1 | many | . | TRBJ2-7
CASSPPTFPLNTEAFF | TGTGCCAGCAGTCCACCTACATTCCCCTTGAACACTGAAGCTTTCTTT | TRBV28 | many | . | TRBJ1-1
CSANQGGPEAFF | TGCAGTGCTAATCAAGGGGGGCCTGAAGCTTTCTTT | TRBV20-1 | many | . | TRBJ1-1
CASSLAGEAKNIQYF | TGTGCCAGCAGCTTAGCGGGGGAGGCCAAAAACATTCAGTACTTC | TRBV7-2 | . | . | TRBJ2-4
CASSWGPGIGGTEAFF | TGTGCCAGCAGTTGGGGACCGGGAATTGGTGGCACTGAAGCTTTCTTT | TRBV28 | many | . | TRBJ1-1
CASSRQGLSGNTIYF | TGTGCCAGCTCACGCCAGGGTCTCTCTGGAAACACCATATATTTT | TRBV18 | few | . | TRBJ1-3
CASSLDPGQIYGYTF | TGTGCCAGCAGCTTGGATCCGGGACAAATCTATGGCTACACCTTC | TRBV11-2 | few | . | TRBJ1-2
CASSYSASVGHEQYF | TGTGCCAGCAGTTACTCGGCTAGCGTCGGACACGAGCAGTACTTC | TRBV6-2/TRBV6-3 | many | . | TRBJ2-7
CASSLQGGGQDGYTF | TGTGCCAGCAGTTTACAGGGAGGAGGGCAGGATGGCTACACCTTC | TRBV12-3/TRBV12-4 | many | . | TRBJ1-2
CASSRPREAGANVLTF | TGTGCCAGCAGCCGGCCCAGGGAAGCTGGGGCCAACGTCCTGACTTTC | TRBV5-5 | few | . | TRBJ2-6
CRVSGRAVGDTQYF | TGCAGGGTTAGCGGGAGGGCGGTCGGGGATACGCAGTATTTT | TRBV20-1 | many | TRBD2 | TRBJ2-3
CASSEGGGSQPQHF | TGTGCCAGCAGTGAGGGAGGGGGCAGTCAGCCCCAGCATTTT | TRBV2 | many | TRBD1 | TRBJ1-5
CASIILSTGTYGYTF | TGTGCCAGCATTATTCTCTCAACAGGGACTTATGGCTACACCTTC | TRBV6-1 | . | . | TRBJ1-2
CASSLRDSYQPQHF | TGTGCCAGCAGTCTCCGGGACAGTTATCAGCCCCAGCATTTT | TRBV6-1 | many | TRBD1 | TRBJ1-5
CASSSAGTGANEQYF | TGTGCCAGCAGTTCTGCCGGGACAGGGGCCAACGAGCAGTACTTC | TRBV28 | many | TRBD1 | TRBJ2-7
CASSLKGSSYEQYF | TGTGCCAGCAGCTTAAAGGGATCCTCCTACGAGCAGTACTTC | TRBV7-3 | many | . | TRBJ2-7
CASSPGTNLAYEQYF | TGTGCCAGCAGTCCCGGGACTAACCTTGCCTACGAGCAGTACTTC | TRBV6-1 | many | TRBD2 | TRBJ2-7
CASSEIHRDYEQYF | TGTGCCAGCAGTGAAATCCACAGGGACTACGAGCAGTACTTC | TRBV25-1 | . | . | TRBJ2-7
CASRLEADTQYF | TGCGCCAGCAGATTGGAGGCGGATACGCAGTATTTT | TRBV5-1 | many | . | TRBJ2-3
CATSRDLGGDTQYF | TGTGCCACCAGCAGAGATCTCGGCGGAGATACGCAGTATTTT | TRBV15 | . | . | TRBJ2-3
CASSLEGAGQPQHF | TGTGCCAGCAGTTTGGAGGGGGCCGGTCAGCCCCAGCATTTT | TRBV12-3/TRBV12-4 | many | TRBD1 | TRBJ1-5
CSADGTGGRSSGNTIYF | TGCAGTGCTGACGGGACAGGGGGCAGAAGCTCTGGAAACACCATATATTTT | TRBV20-1 | . | TRBD1 | TRBJ1-3
CASSQDPAGGIDGYTF | TGCGCCAGCAGCCAAGACCCGGCCGGTGGTATTGATGGCTACACCTTC | TRBV4-3 | few | . | TRBJ1-2
CASSRDRSAEAFF | TGTGCCAGCAGCCGGGACAGGTCGGCTGAAGCTTTCTTT | TRBV5-8 | many | TRBD1 | TRBJ1-1
CASSLGVIRAGKNTEAFF | TGTGCCAGCAGCTTAGGGGTAATTCGGGCAGGGAAAAACACTGAAGCTTTCTTT | TRBV7-8 | many | . | TRBJ1-1
CASSLYEVILQETQYF | TGTGCCAGCAGCTTATACGAGGTGATTCTCCAAGAGACCCAGTACTTC | TRBV11-2 | few | . | TRBJ2-5
CASSQGGSGWYNEQFF | TGTGCCAGCAGCCAGGGGGGGAGCGGGTGGTACAATGAGCAGTTCTTC | TRBV13 | many | . | TRBJ2-1
CASSPRTGVGGYTF | TGTGCCAGCAGCCCCCGGACAGGGGTCGGTGGCTACACCTTC | TRBV11-2 | . | TRBD1 | TRBJ1-2
CATSRDRTGYNEQFF | TGTGCCACCAGCAGAGATCGAACAGGGTACAATGAGCAGTTCTTC | TRBV15 | many | . | TRBJ2-1
CSVEGKLNQPQHF | TGCAGTGTGGAAGGGAAGCTCAATCAGCCCCAGCATTTT | TRBV20-1 | many | . | TRBJ1-5
CSVEQDRGKTQYF | TGCAGCGTTGAGCAGGACAGGGGGAAGACCCAGTACTTC | TRBV29-1 | few | TRBD1 | TRBJ2-5
CASSQRRIETQYF | TGTGCCAGCAGCCAACGCAGGATCGAGACCCAGTACTTC | TRBV14 | . | . | TRBJ2-5
CASSLTGPLGEQYF | TGTGCCAGCAGCTTGACAGGACCTCTCGGGGAGCAGTACTTC | TRBV5-6 | few | . | TRBJ2-7
CASRRTGTKNIQYF | TGTGCCAGCAGGAGGACAGGGACCAAAAACATTCAGTACTTC | TRBV6-1 | few | TRBD1 | TRBJ2-4
CASSASGGADTGELFF | TGTGCCAGCAGTGCTAGCGGGGGGGCCGATACCGGGGAGCTGTTTTTT | TRBV6-2/TRBV6-3 | few | TRBD2 | TRBJ2-2
CARGGAPNTGELFF | TGTGCCAGAGGGGGGGCCCCGAACACCGGGGAGCTGTTTTTT | TRBV6-2/TRBV6-3 | . | . | TRBJ2-2
CASSASQGSDEQFF | TGTGCCAGCAGCGCCTCACAGGGGAGCGATGAGCAGTTCTTC | TRBV7-6 | few | TRBD1 | TRBJ2-1
CATSMSPGRSPLHF | TGTGCCACCAGCATGAGTCCCGGTCGTTCACCCCTCCACTTT | TRBV15 | few | . | TRBJ1-6